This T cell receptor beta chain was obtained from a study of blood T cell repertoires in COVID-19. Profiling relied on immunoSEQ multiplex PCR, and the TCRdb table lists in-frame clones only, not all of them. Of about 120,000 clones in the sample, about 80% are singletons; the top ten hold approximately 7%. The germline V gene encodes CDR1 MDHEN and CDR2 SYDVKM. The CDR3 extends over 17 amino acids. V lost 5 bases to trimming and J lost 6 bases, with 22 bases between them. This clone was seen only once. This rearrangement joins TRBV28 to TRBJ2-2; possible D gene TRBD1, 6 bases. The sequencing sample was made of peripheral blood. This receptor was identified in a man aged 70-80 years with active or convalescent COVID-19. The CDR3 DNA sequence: TGTGCCAGCAGTCGACAGGAATTGGGTGCTGTACCCGGGGAGCTGTTTTTT. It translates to CASSRQELGAVPGELFF.